The clone carrying this T cell receptor beta chain was seen a single time. Its antigen is as yet unknown. This sample is part of a study of Ad26.COV2.S vaccination and SARS-CoV-2 variants. Overall study context: This donor came from the COV1001 trial of Ad26.COV2.S. Study-wide points: Reportedly, after vaccination the spike-specific CD8+ and CD4+ T cell responses displayed substantial breadth.

This CDR3 contains 14 residues. The V gene lost 4 bases and the J gene lost 1 base, with 11 bases spanning the gap. CDR1 and CDR2 (germline): SGHTA, FQGNSA. Assay: immunoSEQ multiplex PCR; the TCRdb copy retains only in-frame clones and omits some. The sample has about half a million clones; 70% to 90% are singletons. The treatment: about 20 received Ad26.COV2.S at low or high dose, single or two shots; 5 received placebo; per-sample allocation not given. The study sampled participants on day 63 after the first vaccine or placebo injection. Donation was by an adult aged 18-55 years who was in Boston. Expressing Wuhan-strain SARS-CoV-2 spike, an Ad26 vector served as the vaccine.

The sample was peripheral blood, taken in a trial of Ad26.COV2.S vaccine versus placebo. This clonotype originated in a person between 18 and 65 years old who received the Ad26.COV2.S COVID-19 vaccine or a placebo. This chain connects TRBV7-2 to TRBJ2-7; perhaps TRBD2 as D (6 bases). CDR3: CASSSGGRSYEQYF. The DNA of the CDR3 is TGTGCCAGCAGCTCAGGAGGGAGATCCTACGAGCAGTACTTC.